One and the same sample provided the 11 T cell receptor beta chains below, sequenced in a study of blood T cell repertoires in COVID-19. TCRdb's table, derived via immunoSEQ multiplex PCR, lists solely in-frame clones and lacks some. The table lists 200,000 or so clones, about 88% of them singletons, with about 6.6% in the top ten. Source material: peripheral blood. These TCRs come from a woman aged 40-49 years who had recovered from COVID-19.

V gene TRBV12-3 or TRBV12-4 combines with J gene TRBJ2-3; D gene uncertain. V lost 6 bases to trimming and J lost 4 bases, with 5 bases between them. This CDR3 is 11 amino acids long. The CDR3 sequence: CASSEADTQYF. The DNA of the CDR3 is TGTGCCAGCAGCGAGGCAGATACGCAGTATTTT.

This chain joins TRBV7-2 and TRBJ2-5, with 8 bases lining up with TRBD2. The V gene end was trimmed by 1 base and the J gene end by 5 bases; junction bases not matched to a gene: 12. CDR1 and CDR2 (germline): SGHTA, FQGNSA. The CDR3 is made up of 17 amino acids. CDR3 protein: CASSLVARGRIAETQYF. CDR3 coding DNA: TGTGCCAGCAGCTTAGTGGCGCGCGGGAGGATCGCGGAGACCCAGTACTTC.

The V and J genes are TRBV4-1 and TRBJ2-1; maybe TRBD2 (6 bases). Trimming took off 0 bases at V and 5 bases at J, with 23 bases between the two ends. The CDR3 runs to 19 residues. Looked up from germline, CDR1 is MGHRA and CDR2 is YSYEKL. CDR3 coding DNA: TGCGCCAGCAGCCAAGATCGAGTTGTAAGAGCGGGTGACCACAATGAGCAGTTCTTC. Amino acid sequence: CASSQDRVVRAGDHNEQFF.

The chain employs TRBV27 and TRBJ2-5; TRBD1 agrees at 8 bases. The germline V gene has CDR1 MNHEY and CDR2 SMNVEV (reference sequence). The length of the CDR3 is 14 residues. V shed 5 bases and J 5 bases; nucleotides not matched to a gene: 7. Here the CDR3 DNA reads TGTGCCAGCAGTCGGACAGGGTTTCAGGAGACCCAGTACTTC. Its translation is CASSRTGFQETQYF.

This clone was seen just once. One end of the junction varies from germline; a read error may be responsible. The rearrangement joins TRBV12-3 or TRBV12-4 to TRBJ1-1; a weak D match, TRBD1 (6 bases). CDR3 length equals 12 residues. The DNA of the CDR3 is TGTGCCAGCACCTCAGCAAACAGGGTCCCGGTCTTT. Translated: CASTSANRVPVF.

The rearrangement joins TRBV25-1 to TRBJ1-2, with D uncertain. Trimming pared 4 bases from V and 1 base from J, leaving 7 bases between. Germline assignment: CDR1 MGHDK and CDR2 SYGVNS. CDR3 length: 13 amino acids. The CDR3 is CASSVASNYGYTF. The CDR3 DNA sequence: TGTGCCAGCAGTGTTGCCAGTAACTATGGCTACACCTTC.

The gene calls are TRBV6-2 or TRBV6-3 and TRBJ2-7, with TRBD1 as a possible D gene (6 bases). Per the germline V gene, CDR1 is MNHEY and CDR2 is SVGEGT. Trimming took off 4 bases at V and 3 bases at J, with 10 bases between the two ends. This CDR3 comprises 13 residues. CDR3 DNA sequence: TGTGCCAGCAGTTCGCGGACAGTCTACGAGCAGTACTTC. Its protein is CASSSRTVYEQYF.

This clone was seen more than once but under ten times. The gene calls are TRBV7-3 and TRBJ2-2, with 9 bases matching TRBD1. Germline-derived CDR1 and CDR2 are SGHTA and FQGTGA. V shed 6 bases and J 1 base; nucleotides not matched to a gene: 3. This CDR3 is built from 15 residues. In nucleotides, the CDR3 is TGTGCCAGCAGGATGGGACAGGGGAACACCGGGGAGCTGTTTTTT. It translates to CASRMGQGNTGELFF.

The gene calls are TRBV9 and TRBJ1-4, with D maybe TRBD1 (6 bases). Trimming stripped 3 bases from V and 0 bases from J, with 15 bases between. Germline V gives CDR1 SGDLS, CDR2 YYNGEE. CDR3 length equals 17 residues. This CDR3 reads CASSGEGTMTTNEKLFF. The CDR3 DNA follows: TGTGCCAGCAGCGGGGAGGGGACAATGACAACTAATGAAAAACTGTTTTTT.

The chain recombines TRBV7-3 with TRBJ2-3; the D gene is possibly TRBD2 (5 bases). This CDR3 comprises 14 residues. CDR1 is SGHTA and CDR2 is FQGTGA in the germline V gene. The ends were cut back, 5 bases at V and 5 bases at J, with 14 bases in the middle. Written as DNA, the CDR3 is TGTGCCAGCAGCCAAGGTAGACGGGGAGATACGCAGTATTTT. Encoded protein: CASSQGRRGDTQYF.

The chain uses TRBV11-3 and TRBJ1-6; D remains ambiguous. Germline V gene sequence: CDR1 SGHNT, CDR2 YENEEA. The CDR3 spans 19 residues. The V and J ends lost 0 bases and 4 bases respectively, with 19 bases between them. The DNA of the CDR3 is TGTGCCAGCAGCTTAGATCGCCTCCCGCAGGATACATATAATTCACCCCTCCACTTT. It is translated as CASSLDRLPQDTYNSPLHF.